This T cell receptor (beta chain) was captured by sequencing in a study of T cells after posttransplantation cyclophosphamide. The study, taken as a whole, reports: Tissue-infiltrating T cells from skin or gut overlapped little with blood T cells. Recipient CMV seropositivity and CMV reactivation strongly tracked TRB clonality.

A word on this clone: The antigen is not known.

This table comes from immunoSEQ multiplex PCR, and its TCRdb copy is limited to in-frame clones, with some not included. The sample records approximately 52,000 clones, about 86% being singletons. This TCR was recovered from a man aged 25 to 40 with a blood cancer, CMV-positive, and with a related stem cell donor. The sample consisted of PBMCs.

CDR3 in amino acids: CASSLAGGRNTEAFF. The CDR3 DNA follows: TGCGCCAGCAGCTTGGCCGGGGGGAGGAACACTGAAGCTTTCTTT. This sequence joins TRBV5-1 and TRBJ1-1; D perhaps matches TRBD1 (5 bases). In germline, CDR1 is SGHRS, CDR2 YFSETQ. This CDR3 has 15 residues. V gave up 0 bases and J gave up 1 base, with 10 bases separating them.